The present T cell receptor (beta chain) was sequenced within a study of beta chain features in type 1 diabetes. The CDR3 consists of 11 residues. Between the trimmed V and J ends, which lost 0 bases and 6 bases, there was a span of 4 bases. Per the germline V gene, CDR1 is SGHDT and CDR2 is YYEEEE. On this clone: Its antigen is unidentified. This CDR3 is also generated by other DNA sequences in the sample.

Every donor had blood drawn once into heparin, roughly 0.11 L on average. Isolated RNA was reverse transcribed in full, so expressed TCRB transcripts were sequenced. There were approximately 3.7 million reads on average in the naive, central memory and regulatory T cell samples. The data were produced by immunoSEQ multiplex PCR, yet TCRdb's version contains in-frame clones alone and is incomplete. The sample records roughly 700,000 clones, over 10% being singletons. Whole-study results and caveats: Type 1 diabetes patients had TCRB CDR3s that were shorter (moderately but significantly so) in all four CD4+ subsets. Type 1 diabetes patients had VDJ junctions that carried fewer insertions and more deletions.

This sequence was found in a man younger than 30 with type 1 diabetes. Sequenced sample: naive CD4+ T cells from blood. The chain is built from TRBV5-6 and TRBJ2-7; no firm D call. DNA of the CDR3: TGTGCCAGCAGCTTGGGAGGCGAGCAGTACTTC. Translating it yields CASSLGGEQYF.